These T cell receptor beta chains were read from a single sample in a study of sequential checkpoint blockade in melanoma. Clones were read by immunoSEQ multiplex PCR, and TCRdb kept only the in-frame ones, dropping some. The data show about 4,000 clones, with roughly 21% seen just once and around 28% held by the top ten. Sequenced here: tumor tissue (inferred from file names), sampled from a patient given nivolumab and ipilimumab in sequence. The receptors stem from a human donor with melanoma. Each CDR3 is given with its conserved first and last residue. The order of the fields is V gene, D gene, clone size, J gene, CDR3 DNA, CDR3 protein. A D gene is named only where the DNA matches it firmly. The listing skips clone size in some rows; elsewhere it reads once, few, many or a size class.

TRBV6-8	NA	medium-sized	TRBJ1-3	TGTGCCAGCAGACCCCTTCATGTGACAAGCTCTGGAAACACCATATATTTT	CASRPLHVTSSGNTIYF
TRBV11-3	TRBD2	many	TRBJ2-3	TGTGCCAGCAGCTTAGACGGGGGGGCCTCTGATACGCAGTATTTT	CASSLDGGASDTQYF
TRBV11-3	TRBD2	medium-sized	TRBJ2-1	TGTGCCAGCAGCCTCCCAACTAGCGGGGGCTACAATGAGCAGTTCTTC	CASSLPTSGGYNEQFF
TRBV11-3	TRBD2	many	TRBJ2-3	TGTGCCAGCAGCTTGAGCGGGGGGGCCATAGATACGCAGTATTTT	CASSLSGGAIDTQYF
TRBV28	NA	NA	TRBJ2-1	TGTGCCAGCCTTCACGCCACGGGGAACAATGAGCAGTTCTTC	CASLHATGNNEQFF
TRBV9	NA	NA	TRBJ2-3	TGTGCCAGCAGCGCCAGCACCGGGACCTCCGCAGATACGCAGTATTTT	CASSASTGTSADTQYF
TRBV12-5	TRBD2	few	TRBJ2-1	TGTGCGAGCAGGGGAACTAGCGGGGGCAATGAGCAGTTCTTC	CASRGTSGGNEQFF
TRBV5-1	TRBD2	NA	TRBJ2-1	TGCGCCAGCAGCTCCTCGGGGGGGCCCTACAATGAGCAGTTCTTC	CASSSSGGPYNEQFF
TRBV5-1	NA	NA	TRBJ1-5	TGCGCCAGCAGCTTGGGGGCCGGGACGGCCGATCAGCCCCAGCATTTT	CASSLGAGTADQPQHF
TRBV6-8	NA	NA	TRBJ1-3	TGTGCCAGCAGTGAGGGGACAAAGAACACCATATATTTT	CASSEGTKNTIYF
TRBV30	NA	few	TRBJ1-4	TGTGCCTGGAGTCTAGGGCTCTCTAATGAAAAACTGTTTTTT	CAWSLGLSNEKLFF
TRBV28	TRBD1	few	TRBJ2-5	TGTGCCAGCTGGGAACAGGGGTTTGGTGAGACCCAGTACTTC	CASWEQGFGETQYF
TRBV16	NA	NA	TRBJ1-2	TGTGCCAGCAGCCAATCCGCACAGAACTATGGCTACACCTTC	CASSQSAQNYGYTF
TRBV28	NA	NA	TRBJ1-2	TGTGCCAGCAGCTCCCTTAGTGGTAAGAGCTATGGCTACACCTTC	CASSSLSGKSYGYTF
TRBV11-3	TRBD2	NA	TRBJ2-1	TGTGCCAGCAGCCGAATAGCGGGGGCCAACTACAATGAGCAGTTCTTC	CASSRIAGANYNEQFF
TRBV11-3	NA	few	TRBJ1-3	TGTGCCAGCACCTTGGGGACCCCATGGGACATAGTCTCTGGAAACACCATATATTTT	CASTLGTPWDIVSGNTIYF
TRBV11-3	TRBD1	large	TRBJ2-7	TGTGCCAGCAGCCCCGGGACAGGGCACTACGAGCAGTACTTC	CASSPGTGHYEQYF
TRBV6-7	NA	few	TRBJ2-2	TGTGCCACCCTGGGGCCCGGGGAGCTGTTTTTT	CATLGPGELFF
TRBV6-7	NA	NA	TRBJ1-6	TGTGCCAGCAGTTACTCAAAATTCAGGGCCTCCTCCTATAATTCACCCCTCCACTTT	CASSYSKFRASSYNSPLHF
TRBV11-3	TRBD1	many	TRBJ1-1	TGTGCCAGCAGCCTACCGGGACAGAGGGGAAACACTGAAGCTTTCTTT	CASSLPGQRGNTEAFF
TRBV11-3	NA	few	TRBJ2-1	TGTGCCAGCAGCTTAAGTACAGCCTTTTACGATGAGCAGTTCTTC	CASSLSTAFYDEQFF
TRBV11-3	NA	many	TRBJ2-2	TGTGCCAGCAGCTTGAGGCAGGACGTCGGGGAGCTGTTTTTT	CASSLRQDVGELFF
TRBV11-3	NA	many	TRBJ2-3	TGTGCCAGCAGCCCACGGACTGGCAGCACAGATACGCAGTATTTT	CASSPRTGSTDTQYF
TRBV19	NA	medium-sized	TRBJ1-1	TGTGCCAGCGGGACGTCCTTGAACACTGAAGCTTTCTTT	CASGTSLNTEAFF
TRBV6-8	NA	few	TRBJ1-2	TGTGCCACCCGGGGGGCCGGGAAAACCTACTATGGCTACACCTTC	CATRGAGKTYYGYTF
TRBV19	TRBD1	NA	TRBJ1-4	TGTGCCAGTAGGCCGGGACAGGGAGTGACTCGTGAAAAACTGTTTTTT	CASRPGQGVTREKLFF
TRBV11-3	NA	many	TRBJ1-4	TGTGCCAGCAGCTTAGTCGTCGGGGATGGCGAAAAACTGTTTTTT	CASSLVVGDGEKLFF